Below, one TCR beta chain is given with its context. This entry comes from a study of technical replicates of blood from several donors. Looked up from germline, CDR1 is SNHLY and CDR2 is FYNNEI. The germline V and J ends were trimmed by 5 bases and 7 bases, with 12 bases remaining between them. This CDR3 region has 13 residues. Measured with immunoSEQ multiplex PCR; TCRdb has only the in-frame clones, and not every one. The sample shows more than 95,000 clones, around 95% of them seen only once. This clonotype was sampled from a human donor in good health. Sequencing was done on a sample of T cells isolated from PBMCs. The J gene is TRBJ1-5, the V gene TRBV2, with no clear D. The CDR3 DNA follows: TGTGCCAGCAGTAGAGAGGAGAACCAGCCCCAGCATTTT. Translation: CASSREENQPQHF.